Listed below are T cell receptor beta chains from one sample, sequenced in a study of cytomegalovirus exposure and HLA in healthy donors. Libraries were prepared by immunoSEQ multiplex PCR; TCRdb keeps only in-frame clonotypes and omits some of them. The sample gives approximately 150,000 clones, about 80% of which show up once; 2% to 2.5% is in the top ten. Sequences were obtained from PBMCs. The receptors come from a man in his forties in good health and CMV-seronegative. Both conserved end residues are part of each CDR3. The D gene is left open where the match is weak. Only some rows state a clone size, as once, few, many or a class for expanded clones.

d_gene,j_gene,abundance,v_gene,CDR3aa,CDR3nt
TRBD1,TRBJ2-7,NA,TRBV5-5,CASSLGTGGFYEQYF,TGTGCCAGCAGCCTAGGGACAGGGGGATTCTACGAGCAGTACTTC
NA,TRBJ1-5,NA,TRBV6-1,CASSDSRNQPQHF,TGTGCCAGCAGTGATTCTCGCAATCAGCCCCAGCATTTT
NA,TRBJ1-3,NA,TRBV5-1,CASSLEHGGAGNTIYF,TGCGCCAGCAGCTTGGAGCACGGGGGAGCGGGAAACACCATATATTTT
NA,TRBJ1-2,NA,TRBV5-6,CASSFPDSRTNYGYTF,TGTGCCAGCAGCTTCCCGGACAGTCGTACTAACTATGGCTACACCTTC
TRBD1,TRBJ2-1,NA,TRBV5-1,CASSDPGTGVVDEQFF,TGCGCCAGCAGCGATCCAGGGACAGGGGTGGTAGATGAGCAGTTCTTC
TRBD2,TRBJ2-1,NA,TRBV5-1,CASSLSPWTSNEQFF,TGCGCCAGCAGTCTGAGTCCTTGGACTAGCAATGAGCAGTTCTTC
TRBD2,TRBJ2-7,NA,TRBV6-1,CASSEAGGRMEQYF,TGTGCCAGCAGTGAAGCTGGCGGGAGGATGGAGCAGTACTTC
TRBD2,TRBJ2-1,few,TRBV7-9,CASSLAGGSEQFF,TGTGCCAGCAGCTTGGCGGGAGGTAGTGAGCAGTTCTTC
NA,TRBJ2-1,NA,TRBV7-9,CASSPPQWDWGEQFF,TGTGCCAGCAGCCCCCCCCAGTGGGACTGGGGCGAGCAGTTCTTC
TRBD1,TRBJ2-7,NA,TRBV28,CASRRTGGLSYEQYF,TGTGCCAGCAGACGGACAGGGGGCCTATCCTACGAGCAGTACTTC
NA,TRBJ2-7,NA,TRBV19,CATDNGQTYEQYF,TGTGCCACAGACAACGGACAGACGTACGAGCAGTACTTC
TRBD2,TRBJ2-3,once,TRBV18,CASSLLTLGLAVGTDTQYF,TGTGCCAGCTCACTCTTAACCCTCGGACTAGCGGTCGGCACAGATACGCAGTATTTT
NA,TRBJ1-3,NA,TRBV18,CASSPNRDGNTIYF,TGCGCCAGCTCACCAAACAGGGATGGAAACACCATATATTTT
TRBD2,TRBJ2-5,NA,TRBV10-1,CAGGTSGTPLNIQETQYF,TGCGCCGGGGGAACCAGCGGGACCCCCTTAAATATCCAAGAGACCCAGTACTTC
TRBD2,TRBJ2-2,NA,TRBV4-1,CASSQVLGLAGVGGELFF,TGCGCCAGCAGCCAAGTTCTGGGACTAGCGGGAGTTGGCGGGGAGCTGTTTTTT
NA,TRBJ2-1,NA,TRBV6-4,CASSDGSGSNEQFF,TGTGCCAGCAGTGACGGGTCTGGGAGCAATGAGCAGTTCTTC
TRBD1,TRBJ2-1,once,TRBV18,CASSPMGQTYNEQFF,TGTGCCAGCTCACCAATGGGACAGACCTACAATGAGCAGTTCTTC
TRBD2,TRBJ2-3,NA,TRBV19,CASSKREGPTDTQYF,TGTGCCAGTAGTAAGCGGGAGGGCCCAACAGATACGCAGTATTTT
NA,TRBJ2-7,NA,TRBV6-4,CASRRPEVF,TGTGCCAGCCGTCGGCCTGAGGTTTTC
NA,TRBJ1-2,NA,TRBV29-1,CSVPSGVANYGYTF,TGCAGCGTTCCGTCAGGGGTCGCTAACTATGGCTACACCTTC
TRBD1,TRBJ1-2,few,TRBV28,CASTPGDRRTNGYTF,TGTGCCAGCACTCCAGGGGACAGACGCACGAATGGCTACACCTTC
NA,TRBJ2-7,NA,TRBV6-6,CASSSTRGLYEQYF,TGTGCCAGCAGTTCCACGAGGGGGTTATACGAGCAGTACTTC